This TCR beta chain derives from a study of blood T cells in healthy people across ages (dated by TCRdb to the mid-2010s). Regarding the complete study: In model experiments, template switching captured roughly one uniquely barcoded TCR beta cDNA molecule for every two T cells. To track age-related changes in TCR beta repertoire diversity, the study relied on deep sequencing normalized with unique cDNA molecular identifiers. The donors were divided into four age groups: young (average around 17 years), middle-aged (approximately 41), aged (approximately 59) and long-lived (approximately 74). To avoid experimental bias, donors of different ages were randomly spread across the sequencing lanes. For two donors (one aged 18 to 30 and one aged 80 or older), the study analyzed two additional independent replicas of 1 million unique cDNA reads from the same blood draw.

Summary of the overall study and its limitations: Compared with the aged group, the long-lived group had more naive CD4+ T cells, fewer expanded clones and increased TCR diversity, suggesting age selection. A strong correlation was found between observed TCR beta diversity and the percentage of naive T cells measured by flow cytometry. Estimates of total diversity from one million sequenced T cells were regarded as lower bounds and underestimates. Observed TCR beta diversity per million T cells fell roughly linearly with age, and a significant reduction was already apparent by age about 36. The CMV infection status of donors was not known, potentially confounding age-related changes in expanded clonotypes. Bulk unsorted PBMC profiling prevented conclusive comparison of naive and antigen-experienced compartments.

A remark on this clonotype: Its antigen is not yet known. Per-base qualities were not stored, and no clone one base away is much larger.

For this chain, trimming is 0 bases at the V end and 6 bases at the J end, and the number of junction bases without a gene match is 15. The CDR3 holds 19 amino acids from the cysteine to the phenylalanine. Of the read, only the CDR3 DNA is kept; its 57 bases are in frame from base 1. The CDR1 and CDR2 encoded by the germline V gene are SGHDN and FVKESK. Systemically healthy Caucasian individuals from Russia, roughly 40 in total and aged roughly 6 to 100 years, were included as donors. Roughly 10 milliliters of peripheral blood were collected from each donor into EDTA-treated Vacutainer tubes. Ficoll-Paque density-gradient centrifugation was used to isolate PBMCs, with at least 6 million per sample. Trizol reagent was used to extract total RNA from the PBMCs, yielding at least 6 micrograms per sample. For every donor, an aliquot of PBMCs went through flow cytometry to measure the percentages of naive CD45RAhigh/CD27high T cells.

Library creation used 5' RACE. Sequencing took place on an Illumina HiSeq 2500. A second about 7 to 12 cycle PCR used a sample-barcoded 5' primer and a J-beta primer mix. A template-switch 5' adaptor carrying 12 random nucleotides introduced a unique molecular identifier onto each TCR beta cDNA molecule. Each sample yielded at least 2.5 million CDR3-containing paired-end reads. The Mint cDNA synthesis kit, primed by a TRBC-specific oligonucleotide, was used to synthesize first-strand cDNA from all RNA. Following uracil-DNA glycosylase treatment, all cDNA underwent a first 18-cycle PCR with the universal primers M1SS and BC2_uni_R. In the paper's pipeline: Normalization of each sample was performed by random selection of 1 million high-quality reads, each carrying a distinct molecular identifier. Instead of being binned into consensus sequences, reads with shared molecular identifiers were discarded. MiTCR, set to a Q25 quality threshold and the strictest error-elimination algorithm, was used for CDR3 identification, clonotype clustering and error correction. Lower-bound total TCR beta diversity was estimated with a nonparametric unseen species model using Euler transformation. TCRdb reprocessed the public reads (quality trimming at Q25 with fastp, clone calling with MiXCR) and kept in-frame beta chains. A single entry per CDR3 protein holds the most common genes and DNA from its merged rows. The V and J calls were determined by TCRdb, not by the authors. The sample contains some 1 million distinct CDR3 sequences, roughly 45% of them found a single time. The top ten constitute under 20% of the sample.

The TCR originated in a woman aged 55-75 years in good health. The chain is assembled from TRBV14 and TRBJ2-1; 9 bases in the middle match TRBD2. The material sequenced was blood. The base sequence is TGTGCCAGCAGCCAAGATGGCGTTGCGATTAGCGGGAGACGCAATGAGCAGTTCTTC. The encoded protein is CASSQDGVAISGRRNEQFF.